This entry features one T cell receptor beta chain sequence. The antigen remains undetermined. A far larger clone is just one base off, so this is likely a read error. CDR1 and CDR2 from the germline V gene are SGHVT and SQSDAQ. Trimming pared 5 bases from V and 5 bases from J, leaving 15 bases between. The CDR3 has 14 residues. The run depth of the assay was deep. Study processing details: Filtering differed for immunoSEQ, which gave only junction sequences without quality scores. Profiling relied on immunoSEQ multiplex PCR, and the TCRdb table lists in-frame clones only, not all of them. V and J calls and clone size come straight from that table; D and trimming were deduced from the DNA. The data contain tens of thousands of clones, under 65% of them seen just once; the ten biggest clones take up around 52%. The sample is drawn from a study of shared clonotypes between healthy human individuals. Study-wide results and caveats: Estimated richness was generally greater in naive than memory subsets.

V gene TRBV7-4 combines with J gene TRBJ2-5; D not resolved. The clonotype comes from a man younger than 40 in good health. The sample taken for sequencing was memory CD8+ T cells sorted from blood. Subset meaning: CD45RO+ cells pooled with CCR7-negative TemRA cells. The DNA of the CDR3 is TGTGCCAGCAGCATACTGACAAGCACGGAGACCCAGTACTTC. As protein: CASSILTSTETQYF.